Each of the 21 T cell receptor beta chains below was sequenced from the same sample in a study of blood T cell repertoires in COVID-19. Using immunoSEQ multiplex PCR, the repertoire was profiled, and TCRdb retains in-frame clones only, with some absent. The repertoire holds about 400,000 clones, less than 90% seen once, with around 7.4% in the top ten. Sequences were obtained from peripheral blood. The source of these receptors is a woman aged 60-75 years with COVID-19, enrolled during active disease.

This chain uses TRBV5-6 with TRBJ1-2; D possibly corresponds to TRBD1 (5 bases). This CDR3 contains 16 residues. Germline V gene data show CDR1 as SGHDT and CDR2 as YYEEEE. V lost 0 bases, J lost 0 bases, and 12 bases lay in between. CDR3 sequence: CASSLVAGLANYGYTF. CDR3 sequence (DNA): TGTGCCAGCAGCTTGGTGGCAGGGCTAGCTAACTATGGCTACACCTTC. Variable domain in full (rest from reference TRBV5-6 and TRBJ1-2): DAGVTQSPTHLIKTRGQQVTLRCSPKSGHDTVSWYQQALGQGPQFIFQYYEEEERQRGNFPDRFSGHQFPNYSSELNVNALLLGDSALYLCASSLVAGLANYGYTFGSGTRLTVV.

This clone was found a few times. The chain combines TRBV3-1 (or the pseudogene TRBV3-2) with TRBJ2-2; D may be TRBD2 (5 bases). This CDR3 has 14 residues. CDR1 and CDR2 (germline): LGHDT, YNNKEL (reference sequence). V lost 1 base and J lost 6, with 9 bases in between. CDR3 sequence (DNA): TGTGCCAGCAGCCAAGTCGGAGGCGCCGGGGAGCTGTTTTTT. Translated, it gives CASSQVGGAGELFF.

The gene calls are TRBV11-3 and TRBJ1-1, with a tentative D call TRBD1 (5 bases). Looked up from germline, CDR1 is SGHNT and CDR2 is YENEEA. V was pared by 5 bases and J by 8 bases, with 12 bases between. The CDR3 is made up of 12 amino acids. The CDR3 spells CASSPGRGEAFF. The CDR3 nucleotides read TGTGCCAGCAGCCCCGGAAGGGGCGAAGCTTTCTTT.

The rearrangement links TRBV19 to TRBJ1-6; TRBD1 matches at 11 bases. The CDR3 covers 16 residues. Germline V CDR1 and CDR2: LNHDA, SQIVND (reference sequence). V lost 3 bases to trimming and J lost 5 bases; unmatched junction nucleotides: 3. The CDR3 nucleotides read TGTGCCAGTAGTATCGGACAGGGGGCTGATAATTCACCCCTCCACTTT. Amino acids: CASSIGQGADNSPLHF.

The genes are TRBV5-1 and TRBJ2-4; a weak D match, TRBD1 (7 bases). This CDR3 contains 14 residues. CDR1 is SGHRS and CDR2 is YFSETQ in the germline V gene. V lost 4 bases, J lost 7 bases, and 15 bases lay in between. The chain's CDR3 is CASSGGQEGNIQYF. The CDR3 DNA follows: TGCGCCAGCAGCGGCGGACAGGAGGGGAACATTCAGTACTTC.

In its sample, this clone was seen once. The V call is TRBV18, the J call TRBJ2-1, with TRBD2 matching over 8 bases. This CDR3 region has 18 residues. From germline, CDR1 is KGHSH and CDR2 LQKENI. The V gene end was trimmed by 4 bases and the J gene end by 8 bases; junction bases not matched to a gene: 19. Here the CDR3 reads CASSRWSTGTRVFDEQFF. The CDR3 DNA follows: TGTGCCAGCTCACGCTGGTCAACCGGGACTAGGGTTTTCGATGAGCAGTTCTTC.

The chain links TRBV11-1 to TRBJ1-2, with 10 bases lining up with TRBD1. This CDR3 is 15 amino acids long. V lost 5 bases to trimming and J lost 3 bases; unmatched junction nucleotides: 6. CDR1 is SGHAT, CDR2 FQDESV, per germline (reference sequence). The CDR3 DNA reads TGTGCCAGCAGCGTCGACAGGGGGCGCGACTATGGCTACACCTTC. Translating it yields CASSVDRGRDYGYTF.

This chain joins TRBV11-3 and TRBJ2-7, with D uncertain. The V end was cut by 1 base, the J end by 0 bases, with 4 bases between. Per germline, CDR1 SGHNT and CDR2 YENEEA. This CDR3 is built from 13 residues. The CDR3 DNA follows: TGTGCCAGCAGCTTAGGCAGCTCCTACGAGCAGTACTTC. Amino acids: CASSLGSSYEQYF.

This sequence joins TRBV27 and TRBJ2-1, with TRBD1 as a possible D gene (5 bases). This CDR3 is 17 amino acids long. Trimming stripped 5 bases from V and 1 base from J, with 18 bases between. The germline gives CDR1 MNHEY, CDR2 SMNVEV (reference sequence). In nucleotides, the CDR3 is TGTGCCAGCAGTATCCTCGGGTCAGGGCGGTCCTACAATGAGCAGTTCTTC. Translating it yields CASSILGSGRSYNEQFF.

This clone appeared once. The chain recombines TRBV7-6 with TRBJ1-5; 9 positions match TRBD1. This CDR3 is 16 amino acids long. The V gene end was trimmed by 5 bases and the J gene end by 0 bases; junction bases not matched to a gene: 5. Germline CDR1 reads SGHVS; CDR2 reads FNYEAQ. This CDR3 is CASSRYRGPSNQPQHF. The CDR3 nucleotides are TGTGCCAGCAGCCGTTACAGGGGGCCTAGCAATCAGCCCCAGCATTTT.

CDR3 sequence reads: CASSQVPQGAQIYEQYF. Written as DNA, the CDR3 is TGCGCCAGCAGCCAGGTTCCACAGGGGGCTCAGATCTACGAGCAGTACTTC. This chain joins TRBV4-1 and TRBJ2-7, with 9 nucleotides matching TRBD1. V dropped 3 bases and J dropped 3; count of bases not matched to a gene: 12. The CDR3 has 17 residues. CDR1 MGHRA and CDR2 YSYEKL come from the germline V gene.

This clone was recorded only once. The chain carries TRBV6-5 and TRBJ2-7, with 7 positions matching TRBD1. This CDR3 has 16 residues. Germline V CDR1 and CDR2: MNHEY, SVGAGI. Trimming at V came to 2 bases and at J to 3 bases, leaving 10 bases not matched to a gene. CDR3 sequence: CASSYTYYGQVYEQYF. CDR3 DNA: TGTGCCAGCAGTTACACATACTATGGACAGGTCTACGAGCAGTACTTC.

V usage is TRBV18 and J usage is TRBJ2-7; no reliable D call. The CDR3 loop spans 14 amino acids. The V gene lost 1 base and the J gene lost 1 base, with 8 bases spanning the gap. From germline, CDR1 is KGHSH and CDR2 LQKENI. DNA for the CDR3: TGTGCCAGCTCACCACTTTCAACTTCCTACGAGCAGTACTTC. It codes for CASSPLSTSYEQYF.

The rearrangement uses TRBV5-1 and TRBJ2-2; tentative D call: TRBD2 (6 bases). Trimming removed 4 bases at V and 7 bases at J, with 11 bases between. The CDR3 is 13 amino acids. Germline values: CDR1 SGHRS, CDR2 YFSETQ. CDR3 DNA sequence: TGCGCCAGCAGCGGGCAGGGACTCGGGGAGCTGTTTTTT. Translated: CASSGQGLGELFF.

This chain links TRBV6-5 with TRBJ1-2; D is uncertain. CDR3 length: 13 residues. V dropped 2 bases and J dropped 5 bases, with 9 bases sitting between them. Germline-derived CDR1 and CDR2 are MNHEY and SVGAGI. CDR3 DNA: TGTGCCAGCAGTTACGGCTCCCCTTATGGCTACACCTTC. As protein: CASSYGSPYGYTF.

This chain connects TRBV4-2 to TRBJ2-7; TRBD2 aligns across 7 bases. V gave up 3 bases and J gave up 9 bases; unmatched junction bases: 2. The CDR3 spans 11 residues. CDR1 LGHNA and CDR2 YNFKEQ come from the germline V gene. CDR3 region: CASSQGEGQYF. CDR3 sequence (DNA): TGTGCCAGCAGCCAGGGGGAGGGGCAGTACTTC.

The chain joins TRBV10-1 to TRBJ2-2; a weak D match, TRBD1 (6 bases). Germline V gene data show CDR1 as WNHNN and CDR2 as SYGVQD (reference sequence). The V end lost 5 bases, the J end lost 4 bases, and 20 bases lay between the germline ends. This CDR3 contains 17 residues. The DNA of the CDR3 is TGCGCCAGCAGTCCCTGGGGGCGGGCAGCTTCCACCGGGGAGCTGTTTTTT. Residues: CASSPWGRAASTGELFF.

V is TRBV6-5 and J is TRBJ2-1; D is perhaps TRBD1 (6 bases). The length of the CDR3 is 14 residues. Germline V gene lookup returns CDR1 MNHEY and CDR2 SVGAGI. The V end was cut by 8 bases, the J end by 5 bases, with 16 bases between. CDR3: CASGPGTINNEQFF. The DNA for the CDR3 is TGTGCCAGCGGGCCCGGGACAATCAACAATGAGCAGTTCTTC.

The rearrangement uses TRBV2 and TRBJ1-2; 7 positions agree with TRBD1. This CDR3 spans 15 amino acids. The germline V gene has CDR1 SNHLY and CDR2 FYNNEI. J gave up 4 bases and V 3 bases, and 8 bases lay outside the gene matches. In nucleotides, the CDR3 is TGTGCCAGCAGTGAGGCACAGGGGAGGATCTATGGCTACACCTTC. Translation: CASSEAQGRIYGYTF.

For the CDR3, the DNA is TGTGCCAGCAGTGTCACACAGGCAGATACGCAGTATTTT. It yields the protein CASSVTQADTQYF. This sequence joins TRBV6-4 and TRBJ2-3; D might be TRBD1 (5 bases). CDR3 size: 13 residues. V was cut by 4 bases and J by 4 bases, with 9 bases left in between. Germline V lookup: CDR1 MRHNA, CDR2 SNTAGT.

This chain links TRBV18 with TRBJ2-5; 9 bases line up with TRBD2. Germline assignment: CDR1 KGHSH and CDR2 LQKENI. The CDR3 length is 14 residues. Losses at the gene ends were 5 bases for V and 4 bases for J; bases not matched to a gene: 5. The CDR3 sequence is CASSTIAGVETQYF. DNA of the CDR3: TGTGCCAGCTCAACGATAGCGGGGGTAGAGACCCAGTACTTC. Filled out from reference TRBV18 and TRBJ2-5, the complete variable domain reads NAGVMQNPRHLVRRRGQEARLRCSPMKGHSHVYWYRQLPEEGLKFMVYLQKENIIDESGMPKERFSAEFPKEGPSILRIQQVVRGDSAAYFCASSTIAGVETQYFGPGTRLLVL.